This TCR beta chain was recorded in a study of vaccination and CD4 T cells after COVID-19. Concerning this clonotype: Its antigen is not identified.

Oncomine TCR Beta short-read sequencing was applied to DNA from cultured CD4+ T cells. Genomic DNA was drawn out of CD4+ T cells grown in culture. TCRdb called the PCR reads again in MiXCR, with one record for every CDR3 protein. Of about 16,000 distinct CDR3 sequences in the sample, roughly 57% were seen once. Treatment specified: roughly 11-day PBMC culture with coronavirus spike peptide pools or control peptides (ViraFEST assay). After expanding antigen-specific T cells with peptide pools, ViraFEST sequenced their TCRs. This TCR was recovered from a human donor who had recovered from COVID-19. The sequenced sample consisted of CD4+ T cells from blood, cultured in vitro.

In DNA form, the CDR3 reads TGCAGTGCTAGAGAGGCGGGAGGGAGAGAGACCCAGTACTTC. Its translation is CSAREAGGRETQYF. The J gene is TRBJ2-5, the V gene TRBV20-1; 9 nucleotides line up with TRBD2. The CDR3 consists of 14 residues. With V trimmed by 0 bases and J by 4 bases, 3 bases remained unmatched. Germline V gives CDR1 DFQATT, CDR2 SNEGSKA (reference sequence).